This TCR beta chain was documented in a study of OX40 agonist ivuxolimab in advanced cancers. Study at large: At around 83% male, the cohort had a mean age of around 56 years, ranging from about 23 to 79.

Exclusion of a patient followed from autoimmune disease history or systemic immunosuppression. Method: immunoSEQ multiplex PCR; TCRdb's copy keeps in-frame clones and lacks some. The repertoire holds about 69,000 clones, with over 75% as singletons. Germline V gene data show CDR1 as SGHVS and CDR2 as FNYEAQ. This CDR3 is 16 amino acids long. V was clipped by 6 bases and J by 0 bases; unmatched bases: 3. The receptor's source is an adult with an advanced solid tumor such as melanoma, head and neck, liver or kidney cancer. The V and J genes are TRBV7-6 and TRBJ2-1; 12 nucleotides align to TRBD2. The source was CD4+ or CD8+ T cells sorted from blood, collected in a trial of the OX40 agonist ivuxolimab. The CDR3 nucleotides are TGTGCCAGCAGTTCGACTAGCGGGAGCTCCTACAATGAGCAGTTCTTC. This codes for CASSSTSGSSYNEQFF.